This T cell receptor (beta chain) is drawn from a study of cytotoxic CD8 clonotypes in ibrutinib-treated CLL. Whole-study context: Roughly 10 relapsed/refractory, some 14 treatment-naive; approximately 18 IGHV unmutated. Sample averages reached 260,000 or so productive templates and approximately 93,000 productive rearrangements. Broader study findings: Public clonotypes were seen rarely and were contracted or stable on treatment.

Method: immunoSEQ multiplex PCR; TCRdb's copy keeps in-frame clones and lacks some. This table has approximately 100,000 clones, about 50% appearing once. In the case of this clone: No antigen is known for it.

Trimming cost V 5 bases and J 0 bases, with 9 bases left between them. There are 14 residues in the CDR3. CDR1 is SGHAT, CDR2 FQDESV, per germline (reference sequence). The receptor's source is a human donor with chronic lymphocytic leukemia. Sequencing used PBMCs, obtained after 24 months of ibrutinib treatment. The chain joins TRBV11-1 to TRBJ2-3; no definite D call. This CDR3 reads CASSTGVSTDTQYF. Here the CDR3 DNA reads TGTGCCAGCAGCACCGGTGTTAGCACAGATACGCAGTATTTT. The whole variable domain, remainder taken from reference TRBV11-1 and TRBJ2-3, is EAEVAQSPRYKITEKSQAVAFWCDPISGHATLYWYRQILGQGPELLVQFQDESVVDDSQLPKDRFSAERLKGVDSTLKIQPAELGDSAMYLCASSTGVSTDTQYFGPGTRLTVL.